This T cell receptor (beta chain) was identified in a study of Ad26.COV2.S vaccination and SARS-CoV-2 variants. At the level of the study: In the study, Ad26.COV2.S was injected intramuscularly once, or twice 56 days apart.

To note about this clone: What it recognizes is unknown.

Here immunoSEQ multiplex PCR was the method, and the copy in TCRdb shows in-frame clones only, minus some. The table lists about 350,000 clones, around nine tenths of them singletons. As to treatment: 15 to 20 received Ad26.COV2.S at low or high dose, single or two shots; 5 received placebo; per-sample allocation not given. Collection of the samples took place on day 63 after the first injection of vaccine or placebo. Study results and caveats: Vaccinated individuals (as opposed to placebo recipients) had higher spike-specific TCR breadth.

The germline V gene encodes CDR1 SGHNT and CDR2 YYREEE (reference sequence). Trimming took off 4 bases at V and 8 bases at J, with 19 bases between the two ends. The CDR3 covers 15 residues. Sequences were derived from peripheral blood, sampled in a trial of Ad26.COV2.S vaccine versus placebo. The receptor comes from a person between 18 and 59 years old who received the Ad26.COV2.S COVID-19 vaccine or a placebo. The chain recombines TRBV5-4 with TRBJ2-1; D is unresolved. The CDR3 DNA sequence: TGTGCCAGCAGCCTGTCCGGGTCCATGAAGGATGAGCAGTTCTTC. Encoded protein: CASSLSGSMKDEQFF.